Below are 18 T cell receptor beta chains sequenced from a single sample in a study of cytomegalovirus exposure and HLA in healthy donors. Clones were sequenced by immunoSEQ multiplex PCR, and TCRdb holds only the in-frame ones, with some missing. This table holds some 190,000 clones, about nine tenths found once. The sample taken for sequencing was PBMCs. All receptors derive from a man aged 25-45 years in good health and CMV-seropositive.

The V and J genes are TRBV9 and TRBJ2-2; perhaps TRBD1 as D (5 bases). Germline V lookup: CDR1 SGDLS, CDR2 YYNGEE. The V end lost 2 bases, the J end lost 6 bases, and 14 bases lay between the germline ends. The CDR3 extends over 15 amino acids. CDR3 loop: CASSVSAGLSGELFF. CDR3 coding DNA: TGTGCCAGCAGCGTCTCGGCAGGGCTGTCCGGGGAGCTGTTTTTT. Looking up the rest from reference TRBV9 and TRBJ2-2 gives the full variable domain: DSGVTQTPKHLITATGQRVTLRCSPRSGDLSVYWYQQSLDQGLQFLIQYYNGEERAKGNILERFSAQQFPDLHSELNLSSLELGDSALYFCASSVSAGLSGELFFGEGSRLTVL.

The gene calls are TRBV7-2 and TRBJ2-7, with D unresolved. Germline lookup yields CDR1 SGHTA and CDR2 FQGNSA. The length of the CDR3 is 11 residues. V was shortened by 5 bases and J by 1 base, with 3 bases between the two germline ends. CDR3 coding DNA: TGTGCCAGCAGCATTTCCTACGAGCAGTACTTC. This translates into CASSISYEQYF. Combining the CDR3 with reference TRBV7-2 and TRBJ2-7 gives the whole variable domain GAGVSQSPSNKVTEKGKDVELRCDPISGHTALYWYRQSLGQGLEFLIYFQGNSAPDKSGLPSDRFSAERTGGSVSTLTIQRTQQEDSAVYLCASSISYEQYFGPGTRLTVT.

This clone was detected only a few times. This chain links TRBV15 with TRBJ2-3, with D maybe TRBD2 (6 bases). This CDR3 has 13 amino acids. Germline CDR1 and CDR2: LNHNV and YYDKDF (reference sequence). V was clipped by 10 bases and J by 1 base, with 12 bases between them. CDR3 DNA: TGTGCCATCGGGGACTCCCGCACAGATACGCAGTATTTT. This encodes CAIGDSRTDTQYF.

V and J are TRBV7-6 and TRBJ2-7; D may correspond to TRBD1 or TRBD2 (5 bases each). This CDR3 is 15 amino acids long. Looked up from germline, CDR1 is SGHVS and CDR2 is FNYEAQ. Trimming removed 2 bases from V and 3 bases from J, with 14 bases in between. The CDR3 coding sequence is TGTGCCAGCAGCTTAATCGACGGGGCGGGCTACGAGCAGTACTTC. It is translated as CASSLIDGAGYEQYF.

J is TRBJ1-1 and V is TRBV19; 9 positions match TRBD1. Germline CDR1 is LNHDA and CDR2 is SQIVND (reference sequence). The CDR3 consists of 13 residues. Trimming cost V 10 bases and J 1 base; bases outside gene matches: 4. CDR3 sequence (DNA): TGTGCCACTAGACAGGGGGGGAACACTGAAGCTTTCTTT. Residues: CATRQGGNTEAFF. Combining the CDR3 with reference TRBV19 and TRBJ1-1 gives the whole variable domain DGGITQSPKYLFRKEGQNVTLSCEQNLNHDAMYWYRQDPGQGLRLIYYSQIVNDFQKGDIAEGYSVSREKKESFPLTVTSAQKNPTAFYLCATRQGGNTEAFFGQGTRLTVV.

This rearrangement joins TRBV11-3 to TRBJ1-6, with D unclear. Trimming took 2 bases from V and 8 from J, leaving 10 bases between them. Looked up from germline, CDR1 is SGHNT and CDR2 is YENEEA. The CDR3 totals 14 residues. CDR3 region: CASSLRQEDSPLHF. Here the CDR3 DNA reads TGTGCCAGCAGCTTAAGGCAGGAGGATTCACCCCTCCACTTT.

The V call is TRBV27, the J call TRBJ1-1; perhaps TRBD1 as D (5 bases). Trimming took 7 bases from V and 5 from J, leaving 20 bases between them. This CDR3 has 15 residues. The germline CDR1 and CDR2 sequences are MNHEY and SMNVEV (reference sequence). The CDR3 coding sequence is TGTGCCAGCACCCCTCTCCAGGGAGGAGGAACTGAAGCTTTCTTT. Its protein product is CASTPLQGGGTEAFF.

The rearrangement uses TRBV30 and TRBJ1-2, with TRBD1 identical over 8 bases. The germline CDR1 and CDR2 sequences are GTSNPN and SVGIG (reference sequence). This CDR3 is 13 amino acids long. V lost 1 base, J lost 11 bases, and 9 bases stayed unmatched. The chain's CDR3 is CAWSAHDRGGYTF. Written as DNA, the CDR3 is TGTGCCTGGAGTGCACACGACAGGGGTGGTTACACCTTC.

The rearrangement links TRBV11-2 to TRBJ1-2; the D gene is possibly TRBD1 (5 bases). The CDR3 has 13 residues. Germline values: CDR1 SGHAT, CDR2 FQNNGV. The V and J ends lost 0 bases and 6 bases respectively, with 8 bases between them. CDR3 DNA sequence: TGTGCCAGCAGCTTAGAGGGGGAAGATGGCTACACCTTC. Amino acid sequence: CASSLEGEDGYTF.

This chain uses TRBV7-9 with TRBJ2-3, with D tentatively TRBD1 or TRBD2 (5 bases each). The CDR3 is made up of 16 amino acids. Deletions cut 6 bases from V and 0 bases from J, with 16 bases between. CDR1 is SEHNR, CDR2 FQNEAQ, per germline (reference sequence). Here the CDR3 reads CASREYRQRSTDTQYF. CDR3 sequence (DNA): TGTGCCAGCAGGGAGTACAGGCAGCGGAGCACAGATACGCAGTATTTT.

CDR3 sequence (DNA): TGTGCCAGCAGCTTGGCCGGGACAGGGGGCATCGAGCAGTACTTC. This codes for CASSLAGTGGIEQYF. The chain links TRBV5-4 to TRBJ2-7; 12 bases match TRBD1. This CDR3 has 15 residues. Germline CDR1 SGHNT, CDR2 YYREEE (reference sequence). The ends lost 0 bases at V and 6 bases at J; junction bases unmatched: 4. The full variable domain, rest sourced from reference TRBV5-4 and TRBJ2-7, is ETGVTQSPTHLIKTRGQQVTLRCSSQSGHNTVSWYQQALGQGPQFIFQYYREEENGRGNFPPRFSGLQFPNYSSELNVNALELDDSALYLCASSLAGTGGIEQYFGPGTRLTVT.

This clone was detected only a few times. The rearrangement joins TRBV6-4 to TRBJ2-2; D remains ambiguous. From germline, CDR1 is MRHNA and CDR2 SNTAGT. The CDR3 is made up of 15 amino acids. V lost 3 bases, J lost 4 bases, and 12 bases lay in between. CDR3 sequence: CASSEDPTTTGELFF. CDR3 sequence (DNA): TGTGCCAGCAGTGAGGACCCTACCACCACCGGGGAGCTGTTTTTT.

In DNA form, the CDR3 reads TGTGCCAGCAGTGAACGGTCTGGGTATAATTCACCCCTCCACTTT. Its protein product is CASSERSGYNSPLHF. This chain connects TRBV6-1 to TRBJ1-6; no reliable D call. The CDR3 totals 15 residues. Per the germline V gene, CDR1 is MNHNS and CDR2 is SASEGT. Trimming removed 2 bases at V and 4 bases at J, with 9 bases between.

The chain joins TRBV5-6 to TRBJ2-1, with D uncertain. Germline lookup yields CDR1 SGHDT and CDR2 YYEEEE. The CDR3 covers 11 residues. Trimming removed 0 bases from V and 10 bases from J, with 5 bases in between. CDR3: CASSLGHEQFF. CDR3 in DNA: TGTGCCAGCAGCTTGGGGCACGAGCAGTTCTTC.

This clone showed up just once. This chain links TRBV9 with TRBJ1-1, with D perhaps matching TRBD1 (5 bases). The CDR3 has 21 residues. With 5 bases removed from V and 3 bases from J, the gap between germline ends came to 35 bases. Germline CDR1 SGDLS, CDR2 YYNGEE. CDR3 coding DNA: TGTGCCAGCAGGGGAAAACGATTAAGGTACAGTACGGGGACTGGGGACACTGAAGCTTTCTTT. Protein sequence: CASRGKRLRYSTGTGDTEAFF. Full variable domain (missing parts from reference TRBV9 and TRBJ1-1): DSGVTQTPKHLITATGQRVTLRCSPRSGDLSVYWYQQSLDQGLQFLIQYYNGEERAKGNILERFSAQQFPDLHSELNLSSLELGDSALYFCASRGKRLRYSTGTGDTEAFFGQGTRLTVV.

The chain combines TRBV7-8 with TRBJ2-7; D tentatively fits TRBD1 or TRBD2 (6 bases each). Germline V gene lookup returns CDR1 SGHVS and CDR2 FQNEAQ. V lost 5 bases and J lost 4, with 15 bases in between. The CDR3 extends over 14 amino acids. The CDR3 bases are TGTGCCAGCAGCCTTAGACTAGGGACATACGAGCAGTACTTC. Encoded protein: CASSLRLGTYEQYF.

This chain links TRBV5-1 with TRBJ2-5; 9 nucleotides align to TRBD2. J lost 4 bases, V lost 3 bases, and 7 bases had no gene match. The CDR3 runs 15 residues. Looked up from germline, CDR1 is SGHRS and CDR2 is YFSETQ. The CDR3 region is CASSWGAGGGETQYF. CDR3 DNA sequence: TGCGCCAGCAGCTGGGGAGCGGGGGGTGGAGAGACCCAGTACTTC.

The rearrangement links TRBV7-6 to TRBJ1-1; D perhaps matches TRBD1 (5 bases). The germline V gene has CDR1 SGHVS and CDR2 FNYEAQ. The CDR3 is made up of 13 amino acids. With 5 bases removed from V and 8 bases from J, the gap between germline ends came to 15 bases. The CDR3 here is CASSPAGVIEAFF. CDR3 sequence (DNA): TGTGCCAGCAGCCCCGCGGGGGTCATAGAAGCTTTCTTT.